This T cell receptor beta chain comes out of a study of blood T cell repertoires in COVID-19. Study overall: Collection of acute and convalescent COVID-19 samples took place in the United States, Italy and Spain. Sample material is recorded as cDNA or gDNA derived from T cells, B-cell-depleted T cells, or PBMCs.

In the source study's methods: Amplification with reference gene primers provided the estimates of nucleated cell counts. Using immunoSEQ multiplex PCR, the repertoire was profiled, and TCRdb retains in-frame clones only, with some absent. D and trimming were read from the DNA, whereas the V and J calls and clone size are those reported in that table. Here the sample spans fewer than 200,000 clones, around 87% being singletons. The source of this sequence is a woman between 70 and 85 years old with COVID-19, enrolled during active disease. What was sequenced was peripheral blood.

CDR3 nucleotides: TGCGCCACCGCGGGGACAGCCCGCAGCAATCAGCCCCAGCATTTT. It yields the protein CATAGTARSNQPQHF. V is TRBV10-2 and J is TRBJ1-5, with TRBD1 matching 7 bases. The trim removed 10 bases at V and 1 base at J, leaving 10 bases unmatched. This CDR3 is 15 amino acids long. Germline V CDR1 and CDR2: WSHSY, SAAADI.